Listed below are T cell receptor beta chains from one sample, sequenced in a study of blood T cell repertoires in COVID-19. TCRdb's table, derived via immunoSEQ multiplex PCR, lists solely in-frame clones and lacks some. This table holds roughly 170,000 clones, under 85% found once. Source material: peripheral blood. All receptors derive from a human donor in a cohort sampled during active COVID-19. CDR3s include the opening cysteine and the closing phenylalanine or tryptophan. A D gene is named only where the DNA matches it firmly.

j_call | d_call | v_call | cdr3_nt | cdr3_aa
TRBJ2-7 | . | TRBV27 | TGTGCCAGCAGTTCCAGCGGTTCTAGCTACGAGCAGTACTTC | CASSSSGSSYEQYF
TRBJ2-7 | . | TRBV6-1 | TGTGCCAGCAGTGAAACAGGGCCCTCCTACGAGCAGTACTTC | CASSETGPSYEQYF
TRBJ1-2 | . | TRBV12-3/TRBV12-4 | TGTGCCAGCAGCCCTACTCCTTTCTATGGCTACACCTTC | CASSPTPFYGYTF
TRBJ2-7 | . | TRBV30 | TGTGCCTGGGGACCTAGCTCCTACGAGCAGTACTTC | CAWGPSSYEQYF
TRBJ2-2 | . | TRBV11-2 | TGTGCCAGCAGCTCGAGGGTCGGCGGGGAGCTGTTTTTT | CASSSRVGGELFF
TRBJ2-1 | TRBD2 | TRBV20-1 | TGCAGTGCTAGTGAGGCAGGGAGGGTTATGAGTAGGTTCTTC | CSASEAGRVMSRFF
TRBJ1-2 | . | TRBV27 | TGTGCCAGCACCCTCAGGCAGGCCTTCGGAGGCTATGGCTACACCTTC | CASTLRQAFGGYGYTF
TRBJ1-6 | . | TRBV30 | TGTGCCTGGACCAGGACCAGGGTTGGTGGTTCACCCCTCCACTTT | CAWTRTRVGGSPLHF
TRBJ1-1 | . | TRBV27 | TGTGCCAGCAGTTTATTGGGCAGGGTGGGGATGAACACTGAAGCTTTCTTT | CASSLLGRVGMNTEAFF
TRBJ2-3 | . | TRBV7-8 | TGTGCCAGCAGCTTAGCAACTTCGGACAGAAGCACAGATACGCAGTATTTT | CASSLATSDRSTDTQYF